These 21 T cell receptor beta chains were all obtained from the same sample, sequenced in a study of immune heterogeneity within non-small cell lung tumors. For the TCR beta CDR3, multiplex PCR with 32 V and 13 J primers performed the amplification. MiXCR, run by TCRdb on the multiplex PCR reads, gives a single entry per CDR3 protein. The sample gives some 15,000 distinct CDR3 sequences, approximately 30% of which show up once; roughly 15% is in the top ten. Bulk tumor genomic DNA (around 660 ng per sample) served as template. Several biopsies were collected from each primary tumor during surgery. They were spaced as far apart as possible within the tumor mass. Patients went through curative surgery, and their non-small cell lung cancer was untreated and newly diagnosed. The source material was lung tumor tissue. The receptors were sampled from a woman in her forties or fifties with non-small cell lung cancer.

This clonotype has a count of ten or more. The chain joins TRBV25-1 to TRBJ2-1, with a weak D call TRBD2 (6 bases). Germline V gene sequence: CDR1 MGHDK, CDR2 SYGVNS. V was shortened by 5 bases and J by 6 bases, with 11 bases between the two germline ends. The CDR3 totals 13 residues. The CDR3 region is CASSRGVANEQFF. The CDR3 region has the DNA TGTGCCAGCAGTCGCGGGGTCGCCAATGAGCAGTTCTTC.

The gene calls are TRBV5-1 and TRBJ2-1; TRBD2 matches at 7 bases. Germline V gene sequence: CDR1 SGHRS, CDR2 YFSETQ. The V gene end was trimmed by 5 bases and the J gene end by 5 bases; junction bases not matched to a gene: 7. The CDR3 sequence is 14 residues long. CDR3 sequence (DNA): TGCGCCAGCAGACGTGGGACTACCGACAATGAGCAGTTCTTC. Encoded protein: CASRRGTTDNEQFF.

As regards this clonotype: This may arise from a read error, as a much more abundant clone is one base away. The chain couples TRBV18 to TRBJ1-6; weak D call: TRBD1 (6 bases). This CDR3 is built from 16 residues. The germline V gene has CDR1 KGHSH and CDR2 LQKENI. V shed 1 base and J shed 9 bases, with 16 bases lying between them. The CDR3 here is CASSPQSSQGRSPLHF. Here the CDR3 DNA reads TGTGCCAGCTCACCACAGTCATCACAGGGTCGTTCACCCCTCCACTTT.

The V gene is TRBV27, the J gene TRBJ2-7; tentatively, D is TRBD2 (5 bases). V lost 0 bases to trimming and J lost 3 bases, with 6 bases between them. Germline V gives CDR1 MNHEY, CDR2 SMNVEV (reference sequence). CDR3 length: 13 residues. CDR3 nucleotide sequence: TGTGCCAGCAGTTTATCTGAGGGCTACGAGCAGTACTTC. This encodes CASSLSEGYEQYF.

This clonotype was observed many times. The chain combines TRBV29-1 with TRBJ1-3, with D unclear. Germline lookup yields CDR1 SQVTM and CDR2 ANQGSEA. Trimming took off 4 bases at V and 7 bases at J, with 14 bases between the two ends. The CDR3 runs 13 residues. The CDR3 reads CSVGTGPTNTIYF. Here the CDR3 DNA reads TGCAGCGTTGGAACCGGGCCCACGAACACCATATATTTT.

This clonotype was found many times. The V gene is TRBV10-3, the J gene TRBJ2-7; 12 nucleotides match TRBD2. V trimming: 5 bases; J trimming: 0 bases; junction bases outside the gene matches: 5. CDR3 length equals 16 residues. Germline CDR1 is ENHRY and CDR2 is SYGVKD. This CDR3 is CAISHGLAGNSYEQYF. CDR3 DNA sequence: TGTGCCATCAGTCATGGACTAGCGGGAAACTCCTACGAGCAGTACTTC.

This clonotype was recorded at least ten times. The V call is TRBV6-1, the J call TRBJ1-1; 12 bases map to TRBD1. The germline V gene has CDR1 MNHNS and CDR2 SASEGT. The ends lost 2 bases at V and 4 bases at J; junction bases unmatched: 11. The CDR3 consists of 18 residues. Here the CDR3 reads CASSEFSGTGGVSTEAFF. CDR3 coding DNA: TGTGCCAGCAGTGAATTCTCCGGGACAGGGGGCGTAAGCACTGAAGCTTTCTTT.

This clonotype has a count of ten or more. The chain is built from TRBV28 and TRBJ1-5; 7 bases are a match to TRBD1. V lost 10 bases, J lost 6 bases, and 9 bases stayed unmatched. Per germline, CDR1 MDHEN and CDR2 SYDVKM. The CDR3 length is 13 residues. The CDR3 bases are TGTGCCACCGTAGGGGGCGATCCTCAGCCCCAGCATTTT. Translated, it gives CATVGGDPQPQHF.

V is TRBV18 and J is TRBJ2-1, with D unresolved. The J call is uncertain, as TRBJ2-5 better fits the DNA end. CDR1 is KGHSH and CDR2 is LQKENI in the germline V gene. The CDR3 consists of 13 residues. In DNA form, the CDR3 reads TGTGCCAGCTCACCTCCCTCCGAAGAGACCCAGTACTTC. Its translation: CASSPPSEETQYF.

The chain carries TRBV6-5 and TRBJ2-5, with 10 bases identical to TRBD1. This CDR3 has 16 amino acids. Trimming took 2 bases from V and 0 from J; bases not matched to a gene: 3. From germline, CDR1 is MNHEY and CDR2 SVGAGI. The CDR3 protein is CASSYGDRGHQETQYF. In DNA form, the CDR3 reads TGTGCCAGCAGTTACGGGGACAGGGGCCACCAAGAGACCCAGTACTTC.

The sample holds many counts of this clonotype. The chain recombines TRBV6-1 with TRBJ2-7, with a possible D match to TRBD1 (7 bases). Trimming shortened V by 8 bases and J by 4 bases, and 15 bases separated the two germline ends. Germline V CDR1 and CDR2: MNHNS, SASEGT. The CDR3 consists of 13 residues. The DNA for the CDR3 is TGTGCCAGCCAGGGGGAGGCCCGATACGAGCAGTACTTC. Translation gives CASQGEARYEQYF.

This clonotype is judged medium-sized. The chain couples TRBV5-1 to TRBJ2-3; 9 nucleotides agree with TRBD2. V shed 0 bases, J shed 8 bases, and the junction held 7 bases outside the gene matches. This CDR3 region has 15 residues. CDR1 is SGHRS and CDR2 is YFSETQ in the germline V gene. CDR3 protein: CASSLVVAGDGTQYF. Here the CDR3 DNA reads TGCGCCAGCAGCTTGGTGGTAGCGGGAGACGGTACGCAGTATTTT.

This clonotype is categorized as medium-sized (0.01 to 0.1%). J is TRBJ1-3 and V is TRBV10-3; D gene ambiguous. The CDR3 has 13 residues. Germline V gene data show CDR1 as ENHRY and CDR2 as SYGVKD. Deletions cut 7 bases from V and 2 bases from J, with 9 bases between. This chain's CDR3 is CAINAGTGNTIYF. Written as DNA, the CDR3 is TGTGCCATCAATGCAGGAACTGGAAACACCATATATTTT.

Worth noting for this clonotype: This likely comes from a read error, as the CDR3 has no conserved phenylalanine or tryptophan at its end. This rearrangement joins TRBV7-9 to TRBJ2-5, with 11 bases fitting TRBD2. CDR1 and CDR2 (germline): SEHNR, FQNEAQ (reference sequence). Trimming removed 1 base from V and 1 base from J; junction bases left unmatched: 8. CDR3 length equals 18 residues. The chain's CDR3 is CASSLVGTSGARQETQYS. The CDR3 DNA follows: TGTGCCAGCAGCTTAGTCGGGACTAGCGGAGCACGCCAAGAGACCCAGTACTCC.

Regarding this clonotype: At one end, the junction sequence differs from germline, possibly due to a read error. This chain connects TRBV4-1 to TRBJ2-7; D remains unclear. Germline-derived CDR1 and CDR2 are MGHRA and YSYEKL. The CDR3 consists of 13 residues. Here the CDR3 DNA reads TGCGCCAGCAGCCCCGGCCGTTGGTACGAGCAGTGCTTC. Translation gives CASSPGRWYEQCF.

In this sample, this clonotype turned up many times. The chain recombines TRBV5-1 with TRBJ2-1; D unclear. The V end lost 9 bases, the J end lost 0 bases, and 16 bases lay between the germline ends. The CDR3 consists of 15 residues. Germline assignment: CDR1 SGHRS and CDR2 YFSETQ. Here the CDR3 reads CATAPGPSSYNEQFF. The DNA of the CDR3 is TGCGCCACCGCACCCGGGCCCAGCTCCTACAATGAGCAGTTCTTC. Using reference TRBV5-1 and TRBJ2-1 for the parts outside the CDR3, the full variable domain is KAGVTQTPRYLIKTRGQQVTLSCSPISGHRSVSWYQQTPGQGLQFLFEYFSETQRNKGNFPGRFSGRQFSNSRSEMNVSTLELGDSALYLCATAPGPSSYNEQFFGPGTRLTVL.

This clonotype was counted once. V and J are TRBV20-1 and TRBJ2-1, with 8 positions matching TRBD2. With 3 bases clipped from V and 5 bases from J, the junction kept 15 bases outside the gene matches. The CDR3 spans 17 residues. Germline lookup yields CDR1 DFQATT and CDR2 SNEGSKA (reference sequence). For the CDR3, the DNA is TGCAGTGCTAGTGTCCCGACGGGAGGGCCGATGAACAATGAGCAGTTCTTC. Encoded protein: CSASVPTGGPMNNEQFF.

This clonotype was seen more than once but under ten times. The DNA for the CDR3 is TGTGCCATCAGTGTCCAAACAGGGTTCACAGAGACCCAGTACTTC. Translating it yields CAISVQTGFTETQYF. The genes are TRBV10-3 and TRBJ2-5; maybe TRBD1 (6 bases). The CDR3 runs to 15 residues. CDR1 and CDR2 from the germline V gene are ENHRY and SYGVKD. V was cut by 4 bases and J by 4 bases, with 16 bases left in between.

There are many counts of this clonotype. The chain couples TRBV5-1 to TRBJ1-4, with D maybe TRBD1 (6 bases). The CDR3 runs to 17 residues. Germline V gene lookup returns CDR1 SGHRS and CDR2 YFSETQ. The V and J ends lost 7 bases and 0 bases respectively, with 19 bases between them. The CDR3: CASSPIGGAATNEKLFF. The DNA of the CDR3 is TGCGCCAGCTCCCCCATAGGGGGTGCTGCAACTAATGAAAAACTGTTTTTT.

The chain employs TRBV12-3 or TRBV12-4 and TRBJ2-7; D possibly corresponds to TRBD1 (5 bases). CDR3 length equals 14 residues. Trimming stripped 2 bases from V and 3 bases from J, with 11 bases between. The chain's CDR3 is CASSLTDRHYEQYF. In nucleotides, the CDR3 is TGTGCCAGCAGTTTAACCGACAGACACTACGAGCAGTACTTC.

There are a few counts of this clonotype. This may be a read error: a much more frequent sequence differs by one nucleotide. The chain joins TRBV7-9 to TRBJ2-7; 9 bases are shared with TRBD2. The V and J ends lost 5 bases and 7 bases, in that order; junction bases with no gene match: 3. The CDR3 consists of 12 residues. Germline CDR1 SEHNR, CDR2 FQNEAQ (reference sequence). This chain's CDR3 is CASSMLAGEQYF. Written as DNA, the CDR3 is TGTGCCAGCAGCATGCTAGCGGGAGAGCAGTACTTC.